Below, 15 T cell receptor beta chains from the same sample are listed, as sequenced in a study of PD-1 blockade in classical Hodgkin lymphoma (dated by TCRdb to about 2020). Explained via the paper, the time point label denotes: cycle 4 day 1 (C4D1), after less than 7 weeks of nivolumab. Every trial patient had relapsed after autologous stem cell transplantation, and cohorts A, B and C differed in prior brentuximab vedotin exposure. The method behind the library was the immunoSEQ multiplex PCR assay. TCRdb mirrors the immuneACCESS table, restricted to in-frame sequences. Some clones are absent from its copies; in checked studies, under half trace to an unresolved V gene, and the reason for the others is unknown. This sample gives around 20,000 clones in total; more than 70% of them show up just once. 22% of the sample comes from the top ten. The sequencing used peripheral blood mononuclear cells (PBMCs), collected before the fourth cycle of nivolumab. These receptor sequences come from a human donor with classical Hodgkin lymphoma.

The CDR3 nucleotides read TGTGCCAGCAGTGAGCTAGGGGGCTCCTACAATGAGCAGTTCTTC. Its translation is CASSELGGSYNEQFF. J is TRBJ2-1 and V is TRBV25-1, with D tentatively TRBD1 (6 bases). Per the germline V gene, CDR1 is MGHDK and CDR2 is SYGVNS. V lost 3 bases, J lost 0 bases, and 9 bases lay in between. This CDR3 has 15 amino acids.

This chain links TRBV5-5 with TRBJ1-2; 8 bases fit TRBD1. The CDR3 covers 13 residues. V shed 3 bases and J 2 bases; nucleotides not matched to a gene: 0. CDR1 and CDR2 from the germline V gene are SGHKS and YYEKEE (reference sequence). The CDR3, as DNA: TGTGCCAGCAGCTGGGACAGGAACTATGGCTACACCTTC. This encodes CASSWDRNYGYTF.

A few counts support this clone. This sequence joins TRBV19 and TRBJ1-2; the D gene is possibly TRBD1 (5 bases). This CDR3 region has 13 residues. Between the trimmed V and J ends, which lost 7 bases and 3 bases, there was a span of 12 bases. Per the germline V gene, CDR1 is LNHDA and CDR2 is SQIVND (reference sequence). CDR3 in DNA: TGTGCCAGTACCTCAGACAGATACTATGGCTACACCTTC. This sequence encodes CASTSDRYYGYTF.

J is TRBJ2-7 and V is TRBV4-3, with 14 bases matching TRBD2. The CDR3 length is 13 residues. V was pared by 4 bases and J by 9 bases, with 2 bases of the junction left unmatched. The V gene's germline CDR1 is LGHNA and CDR2 YSLEER. The CDR3 region is CASSRGLAGGQYF. CDR3 DNA sequence: TGCGCCAGCAGCCGAGGACTAGCGGGAGGGCAGTACTTC.

This clone has only a few counts. This chain links TRBV15 with TRBJ1-6; weak D call: TRBD1 (5 bases). The V gene lost 1 base and the J gene lost 3 bases, with 10 bases spanning the gap. The length of the CDR3 is 16 residues. Germline V gives CDR1 LNHNV, CDR2 YYDKDF (reference sequence). CDR3 loop: CATSRGGGYYNSPLHF. DNA for the CDR3: TGTGCCACCAGCAGAGGCGGGGGGTACTATAATTCACCCCTCCACTTT.

The genes are TRBV11-2 and TRBJ2-3; the D gene could be TRBD1 or TRBD2 (5 bases each). V was clipped by 2 bases and J by 4 bases, with 16 bases between them. This CDR3 is built from 16 residues. The germline V gene encodes CDR1 SGHAT and CDR2 FQNNGV. The chain's CDR3 is CASSLSWDHGADTQYF. CDR3 nucleotides: TGTGCCAGCAGCTTATCCTGGGACCACGGGGCAGATACGCAGTATTTT.

The CDR3 spells CASSRGQDPYEQYF. In DNA, the CDR3 is TGTGCCAGCAGCAGAGGACAGGATCCCTACGAGCAGTACTTC. V gene TRBV9 combines with J gene TRBJ2-7, with 7 positions matching TRBD1. With 4 bases clipped from V and 2 bases from J, the junction kept 6 bases outside the gene matches. The V gene's germline CDR1 is SGDLS and CDR2 YYNGEE. This CDR3 has 14 amino acids.

J is TRBJ2-5 and V is TRBV25-1, with a tentative D call TRBD1 (6 bases). The length of the CDR3 is 15 residues. The V gene's germline CDR1 is MGHDK and CDR2 SYGVNS. Deletions cut 2 bases from V and 3 bases from J, with 13 bases between. CDR3 sequence: CASSEPTSGEETQYF. CDR3 DNA: TGTGCCAGCAGTGAACCCACCTCAGGGGAAGAGACCCAGTACTTC.

The rearrangement joins TRBV7-8 to TRBJ2-5; D possibly corresponds to TRBD1 (6 bases). Germline CDR1 reads SGHVS; CDR2 reads FQNEAQ. The CDR3 has 19 residues. V dropped 4 bases and J dropped 1 base, with 25 bases sitting between them. This CDR3 is CASSSQGLASMRRQETQYF. The CDR3 DNA is TGTGCCAGCAGCTCACAGGGTCTCGCATCCATGCGACGCCAAGAGACCCAGTACTTC.

The chain is built from TRBV7-6 and TRBJ2-1, with D perhaps matching TRBD2 (6 bases). Trimming cost V 1 base and J 5 bases, with 12 bases left between them. This CDR3 has 15 residues. CDR1 SGHVS and CDR2 FNYEAQ come from the germline V gene. Written as DNA, the CDR3 is TGTGCCAGCAGCTTAGGCTCCGGGGAGGACAATGAGCAGTTCTTC. Translation gives CASSLGSGEDNEQFF.

This clone came up once. The V call is TRBV9, the J call TRBJ1-1; 7 nucleotides agree with TRBD1. The V and J ends lost 3 bases and 6 bases, in that order; junction bases with no gene match: 8. Germline-derived CDR1 and CDR2 are SGDLS and YYNGEE. CDR3 length: 14 residues. CDR3 in amino acids: CASSARQGGSEAFF. The DNA for the CDR3 is TGTGCCAGCAGCGCCAGACAGGGTGGGTCTGAAGCTTTCTTT.

CDR3 protein: CAWSPTSGRDFDTQYF. For the CDR3, the DNA is TGTGCCTGGAGCCCGACTAGCGGGAGGGATTTCGATACGCAGTATTTT. The J gene is TRBJ2-3, the V gene TRBV30; 14 bases are shared with TRBD2. The J segment lost 6 bases and the V segment lost 3 bases, leaving 8 bases of the junction unmatched. The CDR3 loop spans 16 amino acids. Germline V CDR1 and CDR2: GTSNPN, SVGIG (reference sequence).

The chain recombines TRBV5-1 with TRBJ2-3; a possible D gene is TRBD2 (5 bases). The CDR3 is made up of 16 amino acids. Trimming shortened V by 2 bases and J by 1 base, and 14 bases separated the two germline ends. CDR1 and CDR2 from the germline V gene are SGHRS and YFSETQ. The CDR3 DNA reads as TGCGCCAGCAGCTTCGGACGGGGTGAGCGCACAGATACGCAGTATTTT. Amino acids: CASSFGRGERTDTQYF.

CDR3 in amino acids: CATRRTSGSYEQYF. The CDR3 bases are TGTGCCACCCGAAGGACTAGCGGGTCCTACGAGCAGTACTTC. This chain connects TRBV10-3 to TRBJ2-7; TRBD2 aligns across 11 bases. V lost 10 bases to trimming and J lost 1 base; unmatched junction nucleotides: 6. Germline CDR1 and CDR2: ENHRY and SYGVKD. The CDR3 loop spans 14 amino acids.

The chain couples TRBV27 to TRBJ1-4; D not resolved. Trimming pared 5 bases from V and 3 bases from J, leaving 10 bases between. The germline CDR1 and CDR2 sequences are MNHEY and SMNVEV (reference sequence). The CDR3 runs 14 residues. In DNA, the CDR3 is TGTGCCAGCAGTATCGACAACGCTAATGAAAAACTGTTTTTT. Translation gives CASSIDNANEKLFF.